This TCR beta chain was found in a study of shared clonotypes between healthy human individuals (dated by TCRdb to the early 2020s). With respect to the entire study: Three men and a couple of women, aged 18 to 49 years, made up the cohort. To estimate repertoire size and how much clonotypes are shared between individuals, the study performed deep sequencing of blood TCR repertoires from a few healthy adults. For each donor, CD4 naive and CD4 memory were each given three plates, CD8 naive was given two plates, and CD8 memory was given one plate. Libraries were prepared and TCR repertoires were sequenced by different laboratories using diverse techniques, in order to increase sequencing depth and limit assay-specific biases. Leukapheresis yielded between about 0.85 and 10 billion PBMCs per donor.

TCR CDR3 regions were amplified from genomic DNA by multiplex PCR using the deep immunoSEQ assay. Genomic DNA extracted from each cell subset was distributed evenly over all wells of several immunoSEQ 96-well plates, and each plate served as one replicate. For sorted subsets, each replicate PCR was loaded with 200 ng genomic DNA, equivalent to 30,000 or so T cell genomes. Purified libraries were measured with a Qubit 3.0 fluorometer, size-checked on a Bioanalyzer 2100, and measured again with the KAPA Library Quantification kit. A separate single-read 150-cycle Illumina NextSeq 550 flow cell was used to sequence each immunoSEQ 96-well plate. The published analysis was carried out like this. Because the immunoSEQ output included only junctional sequences and no quality scores, the filtering could not be the same as the filtering used for full-length reads. Sequences were annotated with PyIR, a Python wrapper for IgBLAST v1.9, and V/J genes and CDR3 were assigned using IMGT germline references. Reads were filtered out if the reads had weak V/J assignments (E-value above 1e-6), no CDR3, stop codons, out-of-frame junctions, or ambiguous translated residues. V3J clonotypes were defined as sequences sharing an identical inferred V gene, J gene, and CDR3 amino acid sequence. To compute the percentage overlap between repertoires, the number of shared unique clonotypes was divided by the size of the smaller repertoire. Repertoire richness was assessed with RTK rarefaction, the Chao1 estimator, and Recon v2.1 estimates of unobserved clonotypes. OLGA was used to compute generation probabilities for all TCRbeta clonotypes that the gDNA method yielded from a handful of donors. TCRdb obtained this table from immuneACCESS and retained in-frame rearrangements with V and J assigned. These tables miss some clones; where compared with another copy, unresolved V genes account for less than half of the shortfall, and the remainder is unexplained. V, J and clone size are taken as reported in that table, and D and trimming were inferred from the DNA itself. Present in this sample are around 1.1 million clones, approximately 80% of which were seen just once. Roughly 0.57% of the sample rests with the top ten.

The paper as a whole reports these results and caveats: Naive subsets generally had larger estimated clonotype richness than memory subsets. Sampling was restricted to blood, and TCR repertoires in tissue are likely to differ from TCR repertoires in blood. Compared with non-shared clonotypes, clonotypes shared by all four sorted-subset donors had higher generation probabilities. Rarefaction of sorted-subset datasets indicated incomplete sequencing despite the large sequencing depth. The small number of donors limited the genetic and exposure-history diversity represented. Across a handful of donors, approximately 4.6% of naive CD4, roughly 3.8% of naive CD8, about 2.3% of memory CD4, and about 0.44% of memory CD8 clonotypes were shared. Pairwise subsampling led to the expectation that sequencing depth would affect the degree of clonotype sharing among donors.

The germline V gene gives CDR1 as SNHLY and CDR2 as FYNNEI. The V end gives up 6 bases and the J end 10 bases, leaving 11 bases in the junction not matched to a gene. The CDR3 runs 15 residues from the cysteine to the phenylalanine. The sequence is cut down to CDR3 DNA, 45 bases in frame from base 1. The donors were healthy, HIV-negative adults who had no recently reported acute infections or vaccinations. Every donor was a Caucasian adult residing in Nashville, Tennessee, USA. Magnetic negative selection was used to enrich CD4+ T cells, after which naive cells were positively selected on CD45RA and the negative fraction became the memory subset. After blood collection by leukapheresis, PBMCs were isolated using Ficoll-Histopaque density gradient centrifugation and then cryopreserved in the vapor phase of liquid nitrogen. Analytical flow cytometry was used to check the purity and quantity of every magnetically sorted T cell population. Genomic DNA was isolated from every sorted fraction and measured by UV absorbance on a Nanodrop 2000c.

A remark on this clone: No antigen is known for it. Within one base of it there is no much larger clone, and no base qualities were kept.

The sequenced sample consisted of memory CD4+ T cells from PBMCs. The cell subset or site label on this specimen signifies: CD45RA-negative fraction. The rearrangement combines TRBV2 with TRBJ2-1; a stretch of 11 junction bases matches TRBD2. The TCR comes from a man in his late teens or twenties in good health. Some clones in this sample may be carry-over from other donors' samples. Here is the DNA: TGTGCCAGCAGGGTCGGGACTAGCGGCTCTGGAGAGCAGTTCTTC. This encodes CASRVGTSGSGEQFF.